This T cell receptor beta chain was captured by sequencing in a study of T cells after somatic rescue of genetic block. Libraries were prepared by immunoSEQ multiplex PCR; TCRdb keeps only in-frame clonotypes and omits some of them. Among under 150,000 clones listed, around nine tenths were seen once. The sequence was collected from a woman aged 18-35 years. The specimen sequenced was peripheral blood mononuclear cells (PBMCs).

The CDR3 loop is CASSENEQFF. The CDR3 DNA sequence: TGTGCCAGCAGTGAAAATGAGCAGTTCTTC. V and J are TRBV2 and TRBJ2-1; D is ambiguous. Trimming took off 2 bases at V and 7 bases at J, with 0 bases between the two ends. The CDR3 runs to 10 residues. The germline gives CDR1 SNHLY, CDR2 FYNNEI.